This is a list of T cell receptor beta chains from one sample in a study of T-cell memory formation after mild COVID-19. TCRdb ran MiXCR on the 5' RACE reads and lists one entry per CDR3 protein. The sample has under 250,000 distinct CDR3 sequences, around 9.1% seen once; the top ten hold 3% to 4.5%. The sample consisted of PBMCs or a T cell subset sorted from them (not recorded which). Every receptor here comes from a man in his late teens or twenties who had mild COVID-19 (a few samples of this study predate the infection). Cell type and time point are not known. The CDR3 runs from the conserved cysteine through the conserved F or W. A D gene is named only where the DNA matches it firmly. Clone size is shown for a subset of rows, as once, few, many or a class of expanded clone.

abundance	d_gene	v_gene	j_gene	CDR3aa	CDR3nt
few	.	TRBV7-8	TRBJ2-2	CASSFYLGTIGELFF	TGTGCCAGCAGCTTTTATTTAGGGACCATCGGGGAGCTGTTTTTT
few	TRBD1	TRBV6-2/TRBV6-3	TRBJ2-7	CAGDSLYEQYF	TGTGCCGGGGACAGCCTCTACGAGCAGTACTTC
.	TRBD2	TRBV6-5	TRBJ2-2	CASSYPLAGGTGELFF	TGTGCCAGCAGTTATCCCCTAGCGGGGGGCACCGGGGAGCTGTTTTTT
.	.	TRBV5-8	TRBJ2-7	CASSQEYEQYF	TGTGCCAGCAGCCAAGAGTACGAGCAGTACTTC
many	TRBD2	TRBV7-2	TRBJ2-5	CASSAGAGREETQYF	TGTGCCAGCAGTGCGGGGGCCGGGAGGGAAGAGACCCAGTACTTC
.	TRBD1	TRBV18	TRBJ1-5	CASSLGTVQPQHF	TGTGCCAGCTCACTAGGGACAGTTCAGCCCCAGCATTTT
.	.	TRBV10-3	TRBJ2-7	CAISEVWTSYGQYF	TGCGCCATCAGTGAGGTATGGACATCCTACGGGCAGTACTTC
.	TRBD1	TRBV6-5	TRBJ1-4	CASSYGRGFGEKLFF	TGTGCCAGCAGTTATGGCAGGGGGTTTGGAGAAAAACTGTTTTTT
many	.	TRBV18	TRBJ2-5	CASSRLEETQYF	TGTGCCAGCTCACGACTAGAAGAGACCCAGTACTTC
few	.	TRBV7-2	TRBJ1-4	CASSLASGEKLFF	TGTGCCAGCAGCTTAGCGAGCGGTGAAAAACTGTTTTTT
many	TRBD1	TRBV7-9	TRBJ1-1	CASSFLFPTGVLLAFF	TGTGCCAGCAGCTTTCTATTTCCCACAGGGGTCTTGCTTGCTTTCTTT
many	.	TRBV4-2	TRBJ1-1	CASSQDSRSGRNTEAFF	TGTGCCAGCAGCCAAGATTCACGGTCAGGCCGGAACACTGAAGCTTTCTTT
few	TRBD2	TRBV7-2	TRBJ2-3	CASTQRGLNTDTQYF	TGTGCCAGCACCCAGCGGGGACTTAACACAGATACGCAGTATTTT